This entry concerns a single T cell receptor (beta chain). This entry is derived from a study of blood T cell repertoires in COVID-19. Study summary: In each case, the material was cDNA or gDNA derived from T cells, B-cell-depleted T cells, or PBMCs.

Trimming removed 4 bases from V and 3 bases from J; junction bases left unmatched: 7. The CDR3 totals 16 residues. Germline CDR1 is LGHDT and CDR2 is YNNKEL (reference sequence). Data came from immunoSEQ multiplex PCR; TCRdb stores just in-frame clones and leaves some out. The data show under 350,000 clones, approximately 85% seen once. Sequencing was done on a sample of peripheral blood. The sequence derives from a woman aged 70-85 years with acute or convalescent COVID-19. V gene TRBV3-1 (or the pseudogene TRBV3-2) combines with J gene TRBJ1-5, with TRBD1 matching 9 bases. The chain's CDR3 is CASSPGTGIYNQPQHF. DNA for the CDR3: TGTGCCAGCAGCCCGGGGACAGGGATTTACAATCAGCCCCAGCATTTT.